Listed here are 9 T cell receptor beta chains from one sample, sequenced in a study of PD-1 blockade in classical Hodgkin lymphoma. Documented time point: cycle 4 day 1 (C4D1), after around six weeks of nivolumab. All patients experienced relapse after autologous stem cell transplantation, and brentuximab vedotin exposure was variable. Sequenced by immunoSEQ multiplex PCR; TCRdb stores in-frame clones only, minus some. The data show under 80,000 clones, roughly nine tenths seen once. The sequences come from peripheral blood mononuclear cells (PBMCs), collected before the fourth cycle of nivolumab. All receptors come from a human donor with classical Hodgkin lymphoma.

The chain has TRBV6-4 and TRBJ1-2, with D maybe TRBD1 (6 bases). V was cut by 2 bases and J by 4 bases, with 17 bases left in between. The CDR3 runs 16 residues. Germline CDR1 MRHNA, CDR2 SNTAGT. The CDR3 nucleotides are TGTGCCAGCAGTGACCCCTGGTTGGGGGGCCTCTATGGCTACACCTTC. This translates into CASSDPWLGGLYGYTF.

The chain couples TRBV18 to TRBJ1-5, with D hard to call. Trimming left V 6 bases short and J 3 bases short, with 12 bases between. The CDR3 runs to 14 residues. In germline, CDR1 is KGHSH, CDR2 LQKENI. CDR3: CASSEVQNNQPQHF. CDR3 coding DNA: TGTGCCAGCTCTGAGGTACAGAACAATCAGCCCCAGCATTTT.

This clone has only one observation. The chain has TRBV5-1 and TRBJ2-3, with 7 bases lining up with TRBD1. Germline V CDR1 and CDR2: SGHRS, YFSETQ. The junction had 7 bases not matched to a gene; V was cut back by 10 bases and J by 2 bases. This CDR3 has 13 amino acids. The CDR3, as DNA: TGCGCCTCAACTGAGGGGGCCACAGATACGCAGTATTTT. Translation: CASTEGATDTQYF. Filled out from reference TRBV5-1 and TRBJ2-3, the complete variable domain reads KAGVTQTPRYLIKTRGQQVTLSCSPISGHRSVSWYQQTPGQGLQFLFEYFSETQRNKGNFPGRFSGRQFSNSRSEMNVSTLELGDSALYLCASTEGATDTQYFGPGTRLTVL.

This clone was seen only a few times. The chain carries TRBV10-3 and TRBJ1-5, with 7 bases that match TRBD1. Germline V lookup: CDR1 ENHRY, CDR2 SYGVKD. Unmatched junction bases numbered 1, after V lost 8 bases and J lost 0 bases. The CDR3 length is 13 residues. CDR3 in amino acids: CAIGTDSNQPQHF. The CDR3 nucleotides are TGTGCCATCGGGACAGATAGCAATCAGCCCCAGCATTTT.

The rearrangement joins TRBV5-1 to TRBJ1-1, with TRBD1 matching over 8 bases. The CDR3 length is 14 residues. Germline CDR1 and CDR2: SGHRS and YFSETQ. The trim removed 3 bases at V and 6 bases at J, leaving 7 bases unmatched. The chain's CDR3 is CASSSGQGSAEAFF. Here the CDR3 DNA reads TGCGCCAGCAGCTCCGGACAGGGTTCAGCTGAAGCTTTCTTT.

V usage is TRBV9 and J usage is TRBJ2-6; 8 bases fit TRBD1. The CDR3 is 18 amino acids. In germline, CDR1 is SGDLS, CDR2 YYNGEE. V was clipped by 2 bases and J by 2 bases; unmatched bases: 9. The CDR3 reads CASSVRTGRIAGANVLTF. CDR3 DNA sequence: TGTGCCAGCAGCGTCCGGACAGGGCGCATCGCTGGGGCCAACGTCCTGACTTTC.

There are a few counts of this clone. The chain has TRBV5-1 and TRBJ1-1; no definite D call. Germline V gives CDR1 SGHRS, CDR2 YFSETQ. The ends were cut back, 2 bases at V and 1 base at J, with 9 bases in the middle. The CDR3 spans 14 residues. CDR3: CASSFGYQNTEAFF. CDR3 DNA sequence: TGCGCCAGCAGCTTCGGATATCAGAACACTGAAGCTTTCTTT.

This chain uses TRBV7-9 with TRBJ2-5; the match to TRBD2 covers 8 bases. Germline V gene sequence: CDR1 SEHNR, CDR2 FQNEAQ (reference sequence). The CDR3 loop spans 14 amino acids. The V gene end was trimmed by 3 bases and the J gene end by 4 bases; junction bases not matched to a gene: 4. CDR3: CASSFSGVGETQYF. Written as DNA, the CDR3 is TGTGCCAGCAGCTTTAGCGGGGTGGGAGAGACCCAGTACTTC.

DNA of the CDR3: TGTGCCAGTAGGGAAGATGTCGGGTCAGTGAACACCGGGGAGCTGTTTTTT. Amino acid sequence: CASREDVGSVNTGELFF. This chain connects TRBV19 to TRBJ2-2; the D is unclear. The CDR3 has 17 residues. Germline lookup yields CDR1 LNHDA and CDR2 SQIVND (reference sequence). V was trimmed by 6 bases and J by 1 base, leaving 18 bases between them.